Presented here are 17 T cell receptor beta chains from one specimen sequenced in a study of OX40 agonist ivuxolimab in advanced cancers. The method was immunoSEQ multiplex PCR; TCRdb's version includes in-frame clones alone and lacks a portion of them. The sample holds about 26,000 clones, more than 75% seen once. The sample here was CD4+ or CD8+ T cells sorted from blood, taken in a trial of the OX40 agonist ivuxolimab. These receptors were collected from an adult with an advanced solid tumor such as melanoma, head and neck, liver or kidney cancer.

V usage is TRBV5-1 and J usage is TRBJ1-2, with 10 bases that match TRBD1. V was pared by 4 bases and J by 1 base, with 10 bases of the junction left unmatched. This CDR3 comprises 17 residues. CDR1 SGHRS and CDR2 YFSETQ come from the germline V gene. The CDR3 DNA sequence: TGCGCCAGCAGCGCCGCCGGGACAGGGGAACTTAACTATGGCTACACCTTC. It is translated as CASSAAGTGELNYGYTF.

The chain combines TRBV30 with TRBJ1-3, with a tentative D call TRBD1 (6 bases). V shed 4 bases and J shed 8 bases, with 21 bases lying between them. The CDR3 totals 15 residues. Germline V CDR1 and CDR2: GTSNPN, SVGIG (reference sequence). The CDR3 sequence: CAWTASGGRWDTIYF. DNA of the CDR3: TGTGCCTGGACTGCGTCGGGGGGCCGATGGGACACCATATATTTT. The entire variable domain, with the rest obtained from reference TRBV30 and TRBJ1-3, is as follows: SQTIHQWPATLVQPVGSPLSLECTVEGTSNPNLYWYRQAAGRGLQLLFYSVGIGQISSEVPQNLSASRPQDRQFILSSKKLLLSDSGFYLCAWTASGGRWDTIYFGEGSWLTVV.

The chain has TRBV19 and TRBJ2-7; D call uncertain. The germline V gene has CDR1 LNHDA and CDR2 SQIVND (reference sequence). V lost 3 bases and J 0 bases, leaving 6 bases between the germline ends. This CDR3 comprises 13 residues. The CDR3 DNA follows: TGTGCCAGTAGTATCACCCCCTCCTACGAGCAGTACTTC. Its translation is CASSITPSYEQYF.

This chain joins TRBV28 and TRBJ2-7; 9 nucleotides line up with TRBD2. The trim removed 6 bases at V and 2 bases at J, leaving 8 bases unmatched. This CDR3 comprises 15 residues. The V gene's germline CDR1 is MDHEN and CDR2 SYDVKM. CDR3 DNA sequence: TGTGCCAGCAGCCCTCTGTTAGCGGGAGCCTACGAGCAGTACTTC. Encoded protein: CASSPLLAGAYEQYF.

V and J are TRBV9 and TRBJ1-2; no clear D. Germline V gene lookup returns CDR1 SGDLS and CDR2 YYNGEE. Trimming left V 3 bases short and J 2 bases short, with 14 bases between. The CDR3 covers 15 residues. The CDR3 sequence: CASSEPFAGNYGYTF. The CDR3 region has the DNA TGTGCCAGCAGCGAGCCCTTTGCCGGGAACTATGGCTACACCTTC.

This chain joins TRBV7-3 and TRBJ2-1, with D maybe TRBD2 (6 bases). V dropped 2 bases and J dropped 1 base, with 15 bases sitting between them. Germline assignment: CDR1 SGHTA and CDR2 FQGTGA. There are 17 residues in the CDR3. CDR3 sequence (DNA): TGTGCCAGCAGCTTACGAGGAGGGAGTCCTTCCTACAATGAGCAGTTCTTC. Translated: CASSLRGGSPSYNEQFF.

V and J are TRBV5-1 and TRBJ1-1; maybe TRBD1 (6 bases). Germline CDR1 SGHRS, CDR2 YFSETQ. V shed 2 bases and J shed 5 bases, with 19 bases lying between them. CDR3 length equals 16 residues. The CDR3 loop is CASSFDVEQGETEAFF. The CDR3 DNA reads TGCGCCAGCAGCTTTGACGTGGAACAGGGTGAGACTGAAGCTTTCTTT.

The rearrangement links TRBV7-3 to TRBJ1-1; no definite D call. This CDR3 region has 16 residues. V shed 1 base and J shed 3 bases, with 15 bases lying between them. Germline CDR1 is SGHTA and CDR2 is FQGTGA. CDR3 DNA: TGTGCCAGCAGCTTAATCCGGGAACAAGGTGACACTGAAGCTTTCTTT. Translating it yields CASSLIREQGDTEAFF. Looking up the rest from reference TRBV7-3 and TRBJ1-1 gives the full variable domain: GAGVSQTPSNKVTEKGKYVELRCDPISGHTALYWYRQSLGQGPEFLIYFQGTGAADDSGLPNDRFFAVRPEGSVSTLKIQRTERGDSAVYLCASSLIREQGDTEAFFGQGTRLTVV.

The CDR3 loop is CASSQGVAQPQHF. The DNA of the CDR3 is TGTGCCAGCAGCCAGGGTGTGGCTCAGCCCCAGCATTTT. The rearrangement links TRBV4-2 to TRBJ1-5; D uncertain. In germline, CDR1 is LGHNA, CDR2 YNFKEQ. This CDR3 has 13 amino acids. V was shortened by 3 bases and J by 6 bases, with 9 bases between the two germline ends.

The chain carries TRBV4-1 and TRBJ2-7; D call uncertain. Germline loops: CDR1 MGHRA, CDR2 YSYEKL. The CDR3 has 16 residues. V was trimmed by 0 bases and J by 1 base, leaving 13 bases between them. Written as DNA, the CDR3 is TGCGCCAGCAGCCAAGAATCCTACAGTAGTTCCTACGAGCAGTACTTC. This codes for CASSQESYSSSYEQYF.

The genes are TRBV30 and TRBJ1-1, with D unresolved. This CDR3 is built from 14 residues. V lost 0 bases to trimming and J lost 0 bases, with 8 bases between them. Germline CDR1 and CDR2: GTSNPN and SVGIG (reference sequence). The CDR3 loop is CAWSVPGMNTEAFF. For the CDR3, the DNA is TGTGCCTGGAGTGTCCCCGGTATGAACACTGAAGCTTTCTTT.

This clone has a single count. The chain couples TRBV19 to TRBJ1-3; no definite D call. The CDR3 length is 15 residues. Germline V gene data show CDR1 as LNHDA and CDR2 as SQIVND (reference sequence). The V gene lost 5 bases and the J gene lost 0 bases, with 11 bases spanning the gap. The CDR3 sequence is CASSPDSASGNTIYF. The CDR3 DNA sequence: TGTGCCAGTAGTCCCGATTCGGCCTCTGGAAACACCATATATTTT.

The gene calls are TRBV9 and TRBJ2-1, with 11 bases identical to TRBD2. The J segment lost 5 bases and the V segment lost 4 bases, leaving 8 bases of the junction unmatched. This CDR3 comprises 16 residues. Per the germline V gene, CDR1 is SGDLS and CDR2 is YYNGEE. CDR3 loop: CASSTQVAGGNNEQFF. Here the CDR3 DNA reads TGTGCCAGCAGCACTCAGGTAGCGGGAGGGAACAATGAGCAGTTCTTC.

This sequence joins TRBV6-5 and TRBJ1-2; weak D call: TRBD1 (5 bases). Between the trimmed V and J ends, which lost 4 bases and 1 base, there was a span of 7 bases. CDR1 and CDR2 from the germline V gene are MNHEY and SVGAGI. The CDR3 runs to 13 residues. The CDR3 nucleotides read TGTGCCAGCAGTTGGGACGGTAACTATGGCTACACCTTC. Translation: CASSWDGNYGYTF.

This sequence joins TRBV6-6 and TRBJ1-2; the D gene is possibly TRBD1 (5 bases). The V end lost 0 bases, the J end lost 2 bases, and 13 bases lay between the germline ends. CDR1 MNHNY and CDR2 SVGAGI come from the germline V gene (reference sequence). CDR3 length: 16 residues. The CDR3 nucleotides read TGTGCCAGCAGTTACTCGGGGCCGACAGAGAACTATGGCTACACCTTC. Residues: CASSYSGPTENYGYTF.

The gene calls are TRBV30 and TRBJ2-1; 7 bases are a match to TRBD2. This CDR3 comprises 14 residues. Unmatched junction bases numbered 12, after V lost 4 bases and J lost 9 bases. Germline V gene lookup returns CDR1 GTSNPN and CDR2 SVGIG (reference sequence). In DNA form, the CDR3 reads TGTGCCTGGAATTCAGCGGGGATATTCGGTGAGCAGTTCTTC. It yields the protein CAWNSAGIFGEQFF.

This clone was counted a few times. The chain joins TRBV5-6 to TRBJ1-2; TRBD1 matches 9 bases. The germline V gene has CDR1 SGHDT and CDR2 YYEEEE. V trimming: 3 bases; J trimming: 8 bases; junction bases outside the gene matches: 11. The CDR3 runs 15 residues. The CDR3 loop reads CASSSFGQGRSGYTF. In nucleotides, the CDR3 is TGTGCCAGCAGCTCCTTCGGACAGGGGCGATCCGGCTACACCTTC.